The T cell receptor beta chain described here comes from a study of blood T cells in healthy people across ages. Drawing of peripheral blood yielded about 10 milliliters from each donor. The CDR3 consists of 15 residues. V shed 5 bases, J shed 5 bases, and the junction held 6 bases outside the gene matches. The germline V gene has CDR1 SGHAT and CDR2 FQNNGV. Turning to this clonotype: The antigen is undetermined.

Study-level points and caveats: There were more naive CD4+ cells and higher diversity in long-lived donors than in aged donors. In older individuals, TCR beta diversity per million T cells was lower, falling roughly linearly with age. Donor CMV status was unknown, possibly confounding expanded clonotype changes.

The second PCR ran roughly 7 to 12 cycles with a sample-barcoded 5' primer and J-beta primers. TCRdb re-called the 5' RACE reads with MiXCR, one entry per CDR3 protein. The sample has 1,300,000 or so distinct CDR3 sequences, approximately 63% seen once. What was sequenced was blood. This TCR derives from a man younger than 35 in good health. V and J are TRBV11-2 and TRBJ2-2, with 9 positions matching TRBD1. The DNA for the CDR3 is TGTGCCAGCAGCCCAACAGGGGGCTGGACCGGGGAGCTGTTTTTT. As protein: CASSPTGGWTGELFF.